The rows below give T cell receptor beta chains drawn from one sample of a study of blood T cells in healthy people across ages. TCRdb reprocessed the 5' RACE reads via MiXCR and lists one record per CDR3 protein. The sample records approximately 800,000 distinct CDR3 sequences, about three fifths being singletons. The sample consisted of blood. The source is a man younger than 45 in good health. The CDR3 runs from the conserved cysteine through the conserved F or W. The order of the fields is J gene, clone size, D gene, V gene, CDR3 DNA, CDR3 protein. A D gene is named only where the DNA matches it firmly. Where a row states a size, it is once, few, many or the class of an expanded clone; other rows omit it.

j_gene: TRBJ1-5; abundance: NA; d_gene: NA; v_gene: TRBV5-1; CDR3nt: TGCGCCAGCAGCTTGGGTCAGGGGACATTTCAGCCCCAGCATTTT; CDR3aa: CASSLGQGTFQPQHF
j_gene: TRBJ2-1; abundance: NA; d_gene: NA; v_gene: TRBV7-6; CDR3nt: TGTGCCAGCAGCTTAAGTGGGGGTTATGAGCAGTTCTTC; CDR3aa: CASSLSGGYEQFF
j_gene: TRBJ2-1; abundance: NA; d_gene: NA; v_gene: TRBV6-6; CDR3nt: TGTGCCAGCATGGGGGATGAGCAGTTCTTC; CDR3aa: CASMGDEQFF
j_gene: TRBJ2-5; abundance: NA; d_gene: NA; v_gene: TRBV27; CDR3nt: TGTGCCAGCAGCTTGGGGGGAATTAAGACCCAGTACTTC; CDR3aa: CASSLGGIKTQYF
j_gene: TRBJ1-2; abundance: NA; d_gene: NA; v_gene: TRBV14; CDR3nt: TGTGCCAGCAGCCCGAGACAGATCCATGGCTACACCTTC; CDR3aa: CASSPRQIHGYTF
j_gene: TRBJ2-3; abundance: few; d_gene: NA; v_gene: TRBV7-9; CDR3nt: TGTGCCAGCAGCTTAGTTATGAGCGGGTCCACAGATACGCAGTATTTT; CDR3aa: CASSLVMSGSTDTQYF
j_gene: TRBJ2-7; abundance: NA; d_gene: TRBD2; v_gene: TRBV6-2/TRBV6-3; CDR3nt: TGTGCCAGCAGTATAGCGGGAGGGGCCTACGAGCAGTACTTC; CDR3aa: CASSIAGGAYEQYF
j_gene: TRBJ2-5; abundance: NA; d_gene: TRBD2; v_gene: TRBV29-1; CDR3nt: TGCAGCGTTGTCTCTGGGGGAGGGTGGTACTTC; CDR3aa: CSVVSGGGWYF
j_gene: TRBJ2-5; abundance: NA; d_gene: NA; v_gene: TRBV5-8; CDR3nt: TGTGCCAGCAGCTTGGCCTGGGGTGGGCAGACCCAGTACTTC; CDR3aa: CASSLAWGGQTQYF
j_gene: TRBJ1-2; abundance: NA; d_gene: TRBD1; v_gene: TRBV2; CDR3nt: TGTGCCAGCAGGACAGGGCTGACTACTTATGGCTACACCTTC; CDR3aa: CASRTGLTTYGYTF
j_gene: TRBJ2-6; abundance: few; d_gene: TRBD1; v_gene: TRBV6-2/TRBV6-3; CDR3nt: TGTGCCAGCAGCCACCGACAGGGCCCTCGCTCTGGGGCCAACGTCCTGACTTTC; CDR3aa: CASSHRQGPRSGANVLTF
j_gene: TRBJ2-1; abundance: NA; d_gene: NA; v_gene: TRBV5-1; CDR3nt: TGCGCCAGCAGCTTGGGGGCAGGACCGAATGAGCAGTTCTTC; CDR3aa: CASSLGAGPNEQFF
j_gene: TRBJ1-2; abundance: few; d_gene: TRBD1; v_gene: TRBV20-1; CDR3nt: TGCAGTGCTTTTACGGACAGGGCCTATGGCTACACCTTC; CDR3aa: CSAFTDRAYGYTF
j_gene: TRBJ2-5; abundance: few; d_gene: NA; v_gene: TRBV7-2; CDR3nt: TGTGCCAGCAGCCTACGACTCGAGGGGGGAGAGGAGCAGTACTTC; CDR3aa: CASSLRLEGGEEQYF
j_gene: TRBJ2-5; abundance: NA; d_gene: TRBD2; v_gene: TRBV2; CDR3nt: TGTGCCAGCACACCTGGGGCGGGGGGCCCGGTAAAGACCCAGTACTTC; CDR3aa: CASTPGAGGPVKTQYF
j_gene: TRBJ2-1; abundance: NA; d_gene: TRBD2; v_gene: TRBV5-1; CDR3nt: TGCGCCAGCACCCAGACTAGCGGGGGTTGGAATGAGCAGTTCTTC; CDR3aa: CASTQTSGGWNEQFF
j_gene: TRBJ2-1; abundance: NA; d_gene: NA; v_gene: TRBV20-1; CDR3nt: TGCAGTGTTTGGGGGCGCAACAATGAGCAGTTCTTC; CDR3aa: CSVWGRNNEQFF
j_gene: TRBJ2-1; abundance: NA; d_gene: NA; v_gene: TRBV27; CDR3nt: TGTGCCAGCAGTATGGCAGCTCCTCGAGAGCAGTTCTTC; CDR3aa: CASSMAAPREQFF
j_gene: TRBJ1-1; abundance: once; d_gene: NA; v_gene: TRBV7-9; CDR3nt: TGTGCCAGCAGTTTTGGGGGAGGGCTGAACACTGAAGCTTTCTTT; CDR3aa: CASSFGGGLNTEAFF
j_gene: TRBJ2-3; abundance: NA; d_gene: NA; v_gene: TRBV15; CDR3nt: TGTGCCACCAGTATCCCGCTAGGGGCCGGGGATACGCAGTATTTT; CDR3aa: CATSIPLGAGDTQYF